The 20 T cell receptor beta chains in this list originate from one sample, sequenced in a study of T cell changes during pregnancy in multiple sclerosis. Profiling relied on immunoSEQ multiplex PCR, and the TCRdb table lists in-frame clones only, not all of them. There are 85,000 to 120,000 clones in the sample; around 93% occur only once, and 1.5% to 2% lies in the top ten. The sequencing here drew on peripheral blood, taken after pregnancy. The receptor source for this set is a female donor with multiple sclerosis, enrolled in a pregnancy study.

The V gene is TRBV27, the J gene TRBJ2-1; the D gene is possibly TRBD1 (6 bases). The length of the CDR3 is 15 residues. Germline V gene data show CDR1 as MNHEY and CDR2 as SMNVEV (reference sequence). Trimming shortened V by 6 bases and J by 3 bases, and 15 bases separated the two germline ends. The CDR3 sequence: CASRDATGLYNEQFF. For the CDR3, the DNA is TGTGCCAGCAGAGATGCGACAGGACTCTACAATGAGCAGTTCTTC.

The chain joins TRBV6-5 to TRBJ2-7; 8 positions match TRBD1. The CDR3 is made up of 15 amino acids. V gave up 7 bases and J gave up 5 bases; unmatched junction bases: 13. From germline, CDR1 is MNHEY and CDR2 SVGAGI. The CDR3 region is CASTPSGQDPNEQYF. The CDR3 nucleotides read TGTGCCAGCACCCCCTCGGGACAGGACCCTAACGAGCAGTACTTC.

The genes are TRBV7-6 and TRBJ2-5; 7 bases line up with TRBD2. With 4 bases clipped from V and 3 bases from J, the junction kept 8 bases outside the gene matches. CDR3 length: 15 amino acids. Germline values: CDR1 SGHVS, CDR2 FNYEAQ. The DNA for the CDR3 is TGTGCCAGCAGCTCCCTAGCCCGGGGGGAAGAGACCCAGTACTTC. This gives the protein CASSSLARGEETQYF. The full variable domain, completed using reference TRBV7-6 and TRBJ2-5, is GAGVSQSPRYKVTKRGQDVALRCDPISGHVSLYWYRQALGQGPEFLTYFNYEAQQDKSGLPNDRFSAERPEGSISTLTIQRTEQRDSAMYRCASSSLARGEETQYFGPGTRLLVL.

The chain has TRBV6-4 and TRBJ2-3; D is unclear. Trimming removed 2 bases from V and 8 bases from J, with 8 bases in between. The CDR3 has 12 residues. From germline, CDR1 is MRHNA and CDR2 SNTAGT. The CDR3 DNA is TGTGCCAGCAGTGACGAGCCGGGTACGCAGTATTTT. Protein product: CASSDEPGTQYF.

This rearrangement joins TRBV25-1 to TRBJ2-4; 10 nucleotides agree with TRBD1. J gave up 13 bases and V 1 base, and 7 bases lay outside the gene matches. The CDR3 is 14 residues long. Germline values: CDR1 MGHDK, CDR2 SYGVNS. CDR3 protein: CASSESSTGGSQYF. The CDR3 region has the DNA TGTGCCAGCAGTGAATCTTCGACAGGGGGCTCCCAGTACTTC.

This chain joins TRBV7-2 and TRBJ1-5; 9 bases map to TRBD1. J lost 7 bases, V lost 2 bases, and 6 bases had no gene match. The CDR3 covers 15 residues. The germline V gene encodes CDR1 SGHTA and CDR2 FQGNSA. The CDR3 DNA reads TGTGCCAGCAGCTTAAGGGGGACAGGGAGACAGCCCCAGCATTTT. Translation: CASSLRGTGRQPQHF. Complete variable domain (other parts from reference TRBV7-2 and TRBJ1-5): GAGVSQSPSNKVTEKGKDVELRCDPISGHTALYWYRQSLGQGLEFLIYFQGNSAPDKSGLPSDRFSAERTGGSVSTLTIQRTQQEDSAVYLCASSLRGTGRQPQHFGDGTRLSIL.

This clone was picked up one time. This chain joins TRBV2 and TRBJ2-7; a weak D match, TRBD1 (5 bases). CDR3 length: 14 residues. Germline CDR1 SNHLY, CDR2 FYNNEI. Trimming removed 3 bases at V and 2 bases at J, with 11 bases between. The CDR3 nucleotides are TGTGCCAGCAGTGAGGGGCGGTTTCCCTACGAGCAGTACTTC. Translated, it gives CASSEGRFPYEQYF. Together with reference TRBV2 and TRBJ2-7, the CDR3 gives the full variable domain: EPEVTQTPSHQVTQMGQEVILRCVPISNHLYFYWYRQILGQKVEFLVSFYNNEISEKSEIFDDQFSVERPDGSNFTLKIRSTKLEDSAMYFCASSEGRFPYEQYFGPGTRLTVT.

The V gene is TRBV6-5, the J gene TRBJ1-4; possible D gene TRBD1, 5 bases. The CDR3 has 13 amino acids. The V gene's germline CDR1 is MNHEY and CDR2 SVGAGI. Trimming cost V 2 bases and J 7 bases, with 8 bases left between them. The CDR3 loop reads CASSYTGGEKLFF. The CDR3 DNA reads TGTGCCAGCAGTTACACGGGGGGTGAAAAACTGTTTTTT.

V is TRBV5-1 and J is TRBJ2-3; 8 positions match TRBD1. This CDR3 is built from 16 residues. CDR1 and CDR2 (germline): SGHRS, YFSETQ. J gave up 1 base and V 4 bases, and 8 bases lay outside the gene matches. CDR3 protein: CASSPHQGAGTDTQYF. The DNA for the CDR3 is TGCGCCAGCAGCCCGCATCAGGGGGCCGGCACAGATACGCAGTATTTT.

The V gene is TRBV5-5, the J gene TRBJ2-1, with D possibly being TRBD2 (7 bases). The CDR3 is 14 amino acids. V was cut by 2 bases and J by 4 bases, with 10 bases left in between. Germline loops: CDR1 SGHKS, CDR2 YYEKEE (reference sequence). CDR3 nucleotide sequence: TGTGCCAGCAGCTTAGGGGGGGCGTACAATGAGCAGTTCTTC. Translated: CASSLGGAYNEQFF.

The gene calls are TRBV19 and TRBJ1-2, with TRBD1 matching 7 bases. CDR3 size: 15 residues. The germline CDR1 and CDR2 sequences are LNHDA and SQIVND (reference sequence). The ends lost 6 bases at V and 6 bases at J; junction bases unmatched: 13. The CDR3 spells CASSVTTGVRHGYTF. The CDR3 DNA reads TGTGCCAGTAGCGTCACCACAGGGGTGCGGCATGGCTACACCTTC. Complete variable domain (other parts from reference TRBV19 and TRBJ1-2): DGGITQSPKYLFRKEGQNVTLSCEQNLNHDAMYWYRQDPGQGLRLIYYSQIVNDFQKGDIAEGYSVSREKKESFPLTVTSAQKNPTAFYLCASSVTTGVRHGYTFGSGTRLTVV.

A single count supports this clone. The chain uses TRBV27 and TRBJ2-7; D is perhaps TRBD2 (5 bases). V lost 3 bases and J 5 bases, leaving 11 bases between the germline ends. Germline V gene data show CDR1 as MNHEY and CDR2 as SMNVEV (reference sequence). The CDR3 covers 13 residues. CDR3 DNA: TGTGCCAGCAGTTTGAGGGAAAGAAACGAGCAGTACTTC. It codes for CASSLRERNEQYF.

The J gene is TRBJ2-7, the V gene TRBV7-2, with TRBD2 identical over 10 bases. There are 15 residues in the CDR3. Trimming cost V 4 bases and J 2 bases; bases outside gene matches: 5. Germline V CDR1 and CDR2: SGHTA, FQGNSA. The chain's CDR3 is CASSSAGGRTYEQYF. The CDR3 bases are TGTGCCAGCAGCTCAGCGGGGGGGCGCACCTACGAGCAGTACTTC. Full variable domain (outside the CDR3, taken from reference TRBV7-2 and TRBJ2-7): GAGVSQSPSNKVTEKGKDVELRCDPISGHTALYWYRQSLGQGLEFLIYFQGNSAPDKSGLPSDRFSAERTGGSVSTLTIQRTQQEDSAVYLCASSSAGGRTYEQYFGPGTRLTVT.

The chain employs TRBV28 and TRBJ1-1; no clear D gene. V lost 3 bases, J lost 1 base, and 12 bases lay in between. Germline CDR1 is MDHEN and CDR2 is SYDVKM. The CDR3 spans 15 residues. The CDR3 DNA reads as TGTGCCAGCAGTTTTCGGGGTCAAAGGAACACTGAAGCTTTCTTT. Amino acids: CASSFRGQRNTEAFF. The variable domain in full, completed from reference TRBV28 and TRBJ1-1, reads DVKVTQSSRYLVKRTGEKVFLECVQDMDHENMFWYRQDPGLGLRLIYFSYDVKMKEKGDIPEGYSVSREKKERFSLILESASTNQTSMYLCASSFRGQRNTEAFFGQGTRLTVV.

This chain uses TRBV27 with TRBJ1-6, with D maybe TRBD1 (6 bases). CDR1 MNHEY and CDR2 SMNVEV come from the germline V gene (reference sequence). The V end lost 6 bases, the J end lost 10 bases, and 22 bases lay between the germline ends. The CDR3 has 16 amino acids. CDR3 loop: CASRGGDIRWDSPLHF. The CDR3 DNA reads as TGTGCCAGCAGGGGGGGGGACATCCGGTGGGACTCACCCCTCCACTTT.

In nucleotides, the CDR3 is TGTGCCAGCAGCACCACGCGGGGAAGCAGTGAAAAACTGTTTTTT. It translates to CASSTTRGSSEKLFF. This rearrangement joins TRBV6-6 to TRBJ1-4, with no clear D. Deletions cut 6 bases from V and 7 bases from J, with 18 bases between. This CDR3 contains 15 residues. Germline CDR1 is MNHNY and CDR2 is SVGAGI (reference sequence).

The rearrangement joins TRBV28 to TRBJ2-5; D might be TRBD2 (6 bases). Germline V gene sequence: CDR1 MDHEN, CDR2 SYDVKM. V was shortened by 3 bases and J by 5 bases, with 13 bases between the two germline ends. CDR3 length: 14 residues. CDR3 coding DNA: TGTGCCAGCAGTTTTTCCGGGAGCCCCGAGACCCAGTACTTC. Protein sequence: CASSFSGSPETQYF.

CDR3 nucleotides: TGCGCCAGCAGCTTGGAGGGACAGGGATGGACTGAAGCTTTCTTT. This encodes CASSLEGQGWTEAFF. The chain combines TRBV5-1 with TRBJ1-1, with 9 positions matching TRBD1. Germline V lookup: CDR1 SGHRS, CDR2 YFSETQ. V shed 0 bases and J 5 bases; nucleotides not matched to a gene: 5. The CDR3 runs 15 residues.

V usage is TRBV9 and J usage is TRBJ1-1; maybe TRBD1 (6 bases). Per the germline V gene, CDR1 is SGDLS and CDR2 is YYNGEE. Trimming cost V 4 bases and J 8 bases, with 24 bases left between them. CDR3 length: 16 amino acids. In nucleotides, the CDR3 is TGTGCCAGCAGCCCCGCGTCAGGGGTTTTGGGGGCGGAAGCTTTCTTT. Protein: CASSPASGVLGAEAFF.

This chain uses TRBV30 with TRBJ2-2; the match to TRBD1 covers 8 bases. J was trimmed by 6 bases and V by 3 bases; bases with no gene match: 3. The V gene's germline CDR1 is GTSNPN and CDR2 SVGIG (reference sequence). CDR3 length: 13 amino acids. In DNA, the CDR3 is TGTGCCTGGAGACAGGGGGGACCCGGGGAGCTGTTTTTT. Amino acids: CAWRQGGPGELFF.